In this sample, the clone carrying this T cell receptor (beta chain) turned up a few times. The length of the CDR3 is 11 residues. V was trimmed by 5 bases and J by 13 bases, leaving 14 bases between them. The sample comes from a study of blood T cell repertoires in COVID-19. Study-level background: Both acute and convalescent COVID-19 samples were obtained from the United States, Italy and Spain. Sources were T cells, B-cell-depleted T cells, or PBMCs; the material itself was cDNA or gDNA.

In the study's own analysis: Estimates of nucleated cell counts were drawn from the amplification of reference gene primers. Produced via immunoSEQ multiplex PCR; TCRdb's table is partial and in-frame only. V and J calls and clone size are given by that table; D and trimming were obtained from the DNA. Of some 350,000 clones detected, approximately 90% appear once; the ten largest clones hold roughly 0.99%. Symptom resolution, clearance, or two negative PCRs marked donors in Cohort 3 as recovered. The sequence came from a man aged 18 to 29 who had recovered from COVID-19. The material sequenced was PBMCs or T cells enriched from blood (not recorded which). The chain employs TRBV12-3 or TRBV12-4 and TRBJ1-2, with D perhaps TRBD1 (5 bases). The CDR3 sequence: CASSPSGGVTF. The CDR3 DNA reads as TGTGCCAGCAGTCCCTCAGGAGGGGTCACCTTC.